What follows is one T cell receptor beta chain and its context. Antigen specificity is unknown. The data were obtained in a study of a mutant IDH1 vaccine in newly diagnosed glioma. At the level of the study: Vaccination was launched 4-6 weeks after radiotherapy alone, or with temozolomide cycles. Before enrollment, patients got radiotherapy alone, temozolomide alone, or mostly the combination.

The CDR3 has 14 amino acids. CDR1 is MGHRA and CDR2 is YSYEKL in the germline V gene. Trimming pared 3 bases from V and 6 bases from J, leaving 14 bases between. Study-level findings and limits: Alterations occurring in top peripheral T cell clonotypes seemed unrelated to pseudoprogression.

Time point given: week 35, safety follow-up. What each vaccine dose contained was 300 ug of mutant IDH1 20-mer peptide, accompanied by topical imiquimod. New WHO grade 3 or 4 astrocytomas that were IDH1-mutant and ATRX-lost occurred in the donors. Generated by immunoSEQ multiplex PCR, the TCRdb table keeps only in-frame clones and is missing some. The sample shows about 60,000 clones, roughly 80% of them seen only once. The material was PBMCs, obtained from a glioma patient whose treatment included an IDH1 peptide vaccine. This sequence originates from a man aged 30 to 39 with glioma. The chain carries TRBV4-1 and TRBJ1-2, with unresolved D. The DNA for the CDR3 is TGCGCCAGCAGCCAGGTTGGACGATCGGATGGCTACACCTTC. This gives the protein CASSQVGRSDGYTF.